The rows below give T cell receptor beta chains drawn from one sample of a study of regulatory T cells in long-lasting Graves disease. Each CDR3 protein gets one entry after TCRdb re-called the multiplex PCR reads with MiXCR. Of hundreds of thousands of distinct CDR3 sequences in the sample, 15% to 20% were seen once. These records were also assigned to another study, of T cells in Graves' hyperthyroidism and ophthalmopathy.

The source was peripheral blood mononuclear cells (PBMCs), collected at new diagnosis, from a patient treated with antithyroid drugs. The receptor source for this set is a woman aged 30 to 39 with Graves disease. Each CDR3 is given with its conserved first and last residue.

CDR3 length,V gene,CDR3 protein
12,TRBV6-1,CASVGFREKLFF
16,TRBV12-3/TRBV12-4,CASSFTGPLDNQPQHF
19,TRBV28,CASSLLGTSGEAGRNEQFF
16,TRBV28,CASSWQGLGTNEKLFF
15,TRBV11-2,CASSSFETGHYEQYF
13,TRBV30,CAWPETYTGELFF
13,TRBV3-1,CASSQDVGQPQHF
16,TRBV10-3,CAIRGQLGDSGNTIYF
18,TRBV9,CASSVRSDGSGRYNEQFF
13,TRBV5-1,CASSPARDNEQFF
14,TRBV28,CANRGTGGDTEAFF
15,TRBV11-2,CASSQTGANTGELFF
15,TRBV25-1,CASITTESLDGELFF
15,TRBV28,CASSGSGRAGYEQYF
14,TRBV2,CASSESGVREKLFF
14,TRBV3-1,CASSGSDRGNTIYF
15,TRBV20-1,CSARLVFGTGTEQYF
16,TRBV3-1,CASSHRFRERGCEQYF
12,TRBV12-3/TRBV12-4,CASSPMDRGGFF
18,TRBV7-2,CASSLVYLGGTANTEAFF
12,TRBV20-1,CSAEPDTETQYF
15,TRBV16,CASSPRDRSNTEAFF
14,TRBV30,CAWRLTGANYGYTF
14,TRBV6-1,CASSTAGLATEAFF
10,TRBV7-9,CASGTPEAFF
15,TRBV5-1,CASSPDPGLVYEQFF
13,TRBV6-1,CASSQDRSYGYTF
16,TRBV2,CASSDFVRGSDQPQHF
16,TRBV28,CASSPWGSLLGNTIYF
14,TRBV27,CASSTGTSPREQYF
15,TRBV5-6,CASSSDPGADQPQHF